This entry concerns a single TCR beta chain. The data originate from a study of somatic mutations in cytotoxic T cells in rheumatoid arthritis. The table came from immunoSEQ multiplex PCR; TCRdb's copy has only in-frame clones and leaves some out. This sample has almost 20,000 clones, with roughly 90% found just once. The clonotype originates from a man between 35 and 55 years old in good health. Sequencing was carried out using CD8+ T cells sorted from blood.

This chain's CDR3 is CASSIWATGELFF. DNA for the CDR3: TGTGCCAGCAGTATTTGGGCCACCGGGGAGCTGTTTTTT. The chain recombines TRBV28 with TRBJ2-2; unclear D gene. The germline V gene has CDR1 MDHEN and CDR2 SYDVKM. The CDR3 covers 13 residues. Trimming pared 5 bases from V and 4 bases from J, leaving 8 bases between. Full variable domain (outside the CDR3, taken from reference TRBV28 and TRBJ2-2): DVKVTQSSRYLVKRTGEKVFLECVQDMDHENMFWYRQDPGLGLRLIYFSYDVKMKEKGDIPEGYSVSREKKERFSLILESASTNQTSMYLCASSIWATGELFFGEGSRLTVL.